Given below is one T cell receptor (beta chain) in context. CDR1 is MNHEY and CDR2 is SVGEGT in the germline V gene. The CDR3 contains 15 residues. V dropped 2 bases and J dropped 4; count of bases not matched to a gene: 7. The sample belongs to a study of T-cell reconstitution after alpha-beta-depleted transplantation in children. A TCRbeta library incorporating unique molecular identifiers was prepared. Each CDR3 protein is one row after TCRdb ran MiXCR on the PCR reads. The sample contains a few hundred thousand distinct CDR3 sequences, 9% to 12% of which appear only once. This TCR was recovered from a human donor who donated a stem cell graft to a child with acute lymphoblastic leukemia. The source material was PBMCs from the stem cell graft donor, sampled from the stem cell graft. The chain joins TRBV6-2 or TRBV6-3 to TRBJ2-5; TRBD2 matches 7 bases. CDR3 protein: CASSYRDYNGETQYF. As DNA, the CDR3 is TGTGCCAGCAGTTACAGGGACTATAATGGAGAGACCCAGTACTTC.